Listed here are 9 T cell receptor beta chains from one sample, sequenced in a study of molecular identifiers for immune sequencing clone quantification. Each CDR3 protein gets one entry after TCRdb re-called the PCR reads with MiXCR. The sample shows under 600,000 distinct CDR3 sequences, about 26% of them seen only once. Source material: naive CD8+ T cells from blood, with Jurkat cell RNA spiked in. Subset in this sample: FACS-sorted CD8+CD4-CCR7+CD45RA+ naive T cells. The receptors come from a human donor in good health. Some libraries in this study had Jurkat cell RNA spiked in.

This clonotype was picked up one time. One junction end disagrees with the germline gene, perhaps due to a read error. The V gene is TRBV27, the J gene TRBJ2-1; D possibly matches TRBD1 or TRBD2 (5 bases each). This CDR3 has 15 amino acids. CDR1 is MNHEY and CDR2 is SMNVEV in the germline V gene (reference sequence). The CDR3 reads CASTPGTLGYNEQFF. The CDR3 DNA follows: TGCGCCAGCACTCCCGGGACCCTAGGCTACAATGAGCAGTTCTTC.

The V call is TRBV18, the J call TRBJ1-4; D is possibly TRBD1 (5 bases). Trimming shortened V by 6 bases and J by 5 bases, and 10 bases separated the two germline ends. The CDR3 sequence is 13 residues long. Looked up from germline, CDR1 is KGHSH and CDR2 is LQKENI. The CDR3 DNA is TGTGCCAGCTCCGGGACCGAGAATGAAAAACTGTTTTTT. This gives the protein CASSGTENEKLFF.

This chain uses TRBV3-2 with TRBJ2-3. TRBV3-2 is a recognized pseudogene. The CDR3 length is 17 residues. DNA for the CDR3: TGTGCCAGCAGCCAAGATGAACGGATCCACACCGCAGATACGCAGTATTTT. Translated: CASSQDERIHTADTQYF.

In nucleotides, the CDR3 is TGTGCCAGCAGTTTAACACTAGCGGGGTACAATGAGCAGTTCTTC. The encoded protein is CASSLTLAGYNEQFF. The chain couples TRBV27 to TRBJ2-1, with 10 bases identical to TRBD2. V was pared by 2 bases and J by 4 bases, with 2 bases of the junction left unmatched. This CDR3 has 15 residues. Germline CDR1 and CDR2: MNHEY and SMNVEV (reference sequence).

This clonotype was counted only a few times. The chain links TRBV5-6 to TRBJ2-3; 12 nucleotides align to TRBD2. CDR3 length: 16 residues. With V trimmed by 1 base and J by 8 bases, 8 bases remained unmatched. Germline V lookup: CDR1 SGHDT, CDR2 YYEEEE. The DNA for the CDR3 is TGTGCCAGCAGCTTGACTAGCGGGGGGCCCGGGGGTACGCAGTATTTT. Protein sequence: CASSLTSGGPGGTQYF.

At least ten counts were recorded for this clonotype. The J gene is TRBJ1-1, the V gene TRBV29-1, with D perhaps TRBD1 (5 bases). Per the germline V gene, CDR1 is SQVTM and CDR2 is ANQGSEA. Trimming removed 5 bases from V and 1 base from J, with 5 bases in between. CDR3 length: 11 amino acids. This CDR3 reads CSVQGNTEAFF. The DNA for the CDR3 is TGCAGCGTTCAGGGGAACACTGAAGCTTTCTTT.

This clonotype has just a few counts. The V and J genes are TRBV7-9 and TRBJ2-7; a possible D gene is TRBD1 (5 bases). The germline gives CDR1 SEHNR, CDR2 FQNEAQ (reference sequence). Trimming cost V 4 bases and J 2 bases, with 9 bases left between them. The CDR3 is made up of 13 amino acids. DNA of the CDR3: TGTGCCAGCAGCTCACAGGAAACCTACGAGCAGTACTTC. Its protein product is CASSSQETYEQYF.

CDR3 coding DNA: TGTGCCAGTAGTTCGTGGACAGGGGGCACCGGGGAGCTGTTTTTT. It yields the protein CASSSWTGGTGELFF. The rearrangement links TRBV19 to TRBJ2-2; TRBD1 agrees at 10 bases. CDR1 and CDR2 from the germline V gene are LNHDA and SQIVND (reference sequence). The CDR3 has 15 residues. V gave up 5 bases and J gave up 4 bases; unmatched junction bases: 4. Full variable domain (remainder filled in from reference TRBV19 and TRBJ2-2): DGGITQSPKYLFRKEGQNVTLSCEQNLNHDAMYWYRQDPGQGLRLIYYSQIVNDFQKGDIAEGYSVSREKKESFPLTVTSAQKNPTAFYLCASSSWTGGTGELFFGEGSRLTVL.

This clonotype was seen only a few times. V is TRBV27 and J is TRBJ1-5, with 9 bases aligning to TRBD1. J was trimmed by 6 bases and V by 0 bases; bases with no gene match: 9. Germline assignment: CDR1 MNHEY and CDR2 SMNVEV (reference sequence). The CDR3 runs 17 residues. The CDR3 coding sequence is TGTGCCAGCAGTTTATCTCAGGGGACAGGGACGGCTCAGCCCCAGCATTTT. It specifies CASSLSQGTGTAQPQHF.